These 20 T cell receptor beta chains originate from one sample sequenced in a study of blood T cell repertoires in COVID-19. Only in-frame clones appear in the TCRdb table, and some are missing; sequencing was by immunoSEQ multiplex PCR. The table records 390,000 or so clones, 80% to 90% of them present only once. The specimen was PBMCs or T cells enriched from blood (not recorded which). These receptors were obtained from a woman aged 45-65 years who had recovered from COVID-19.

The V gene is TRBV10-2, the J gene TRBJ2-3; 7 bases map to TRBD2. Germline CDR1 is WSHSY and CDR2 is SAAADI. V shed 0 bases and J 1 base; nucleotides not matched to a gene: 4. This CDR3 is built from 16 residues. CDR3 coding DNA: TGCGCCAGCAGTGAGTCCCAACGGGGGGGCACAGATACGCAGTATTTT. Protein sequence: CASSESQRGGTDTQYF.

The chain links TRBV6-5 to TRBJ2-7; TRBD1 agrees at 7 bases. The CDR3 spans 13 residues. The trim removed 8 bases at V and 5 bases at J, leaving 9 bases unmatched. Germline CDR1 and CDR2: MNHEY and SVGAGI. The CDR3 bases are TGTGCCAGCCAGAGACAGGGTTCCGACGAGCAGTACTTC. Its protein product is CASQRQGSDEQYF.

The V and J genes are TRBV6-5 and TRBJ1-6; 9 nucleotides match TRBD1. The CDR3 loop spans 16 amino acids. V gave up 0 bases and J gave up 7 bases; unmatched junction bases: 4. The germline V gene has CDR1 MNHEY and CDR2 SVGAGI. CDR3 sequence: CASSYSPGQGNSPLHF. In DNA, the CDR3 is TGTGCCAGCAGTTACTCGCCGGGACAGGGAAATTCACCCCTCCACTTT.

The chain carries TRBV6-1 and TRBJ1-2; 9 bases agree with TRBD1. The CDR3 spans 15 residues. The germline gives CDR1 MNHNS, CDR2 SASEGT. V shed 2 bases, J shed 0 bases, and the junction held 1 base outside the gene matches. In DNA, the CDR3 is TGTGCCAGCAGTGAACGGACAGGGGCTAACTATGGCTACACCTTC. Amino acids: CASSERTGANYGYTF.

A note on this clone: Since a much larger clone is just one base distant, this may be a read error. The chain is built from TRBV2 and TRBJ1-1; TRBD1 matches 8 bases. Germline CDR1 is SNHLY and CDR2 is FYNNEI. This CDR3 contains 14 residues. With 5 bases clipped from V and 0 bases from J, the junction kept 2 bases outside the gene matches. The CDR3 sequence: CASSQQGVNTEAFF. The CDR3 DNA sequence: TGTGCCAGCAGTCAACAGGGGGTGAACACTGAAGCTTTCTTT.

V is TRBV28 and J is TRBJ1-1; D possibly corresponds to TRBD1 (6 bases). The V gene lost 3 bases and the J gene lost 6 bases, with 8 bases spanning the gap. This CDR3 region has 12 residues. The V gene's germline CDR1 is MDHEN and CDR2 SYDVKM. CDR3: CASSLGHPEAFF. In DNA, the CDR3 is TGTGCCAGCAGTTTGGGACACCCTGAAGCTTTCTTT.

J is TRBJ1-3 and V is TRBV7-8, with TRBD1 matching over 8 bases. Germline V gene lookup returns CDR1 SGHVS and CDR2 FQNEAQ. The CDR3 spans 15 residues. J gave up 4 bases and V 1 base, and 3 bases lay outside the gene matches. This CDR3 reads CASSLEQGVGNTIYF. The CDR3 DNA reads TGTGCCAGCAGCTTAGAACAGGGGGTAGGAAACACCATATATTTT.

The V gene is TRBV30, the J gene TRBJ1-1; 7 nucleotides agree with TRBD1. In germline, CDR1 is GTSNPN, CDR2 SVGIG (reference sequence). V shed 3 bases, J shed 0 bases, and the junction held 7 bases outside the gene matches. This CDR3 contains 15 residues. CDR3 bases: TGTGCCTGGAGCGCAGGACAGGTAATGAACACTGAAGCTTTCTTT. Its translation is CAWSAGQVMNTEAFF.

The chain is built from TRBV7-9 and TRBJ1-6; D not certain. Germline V gene data show CDR1 as SEHNR and CDR2 as FQNEAQ (reference sequence). V lost 2 bases and J 4 bases, leaving 9 bases between the germline ends. The CDR3 has 15 residues. The CDR3 is CASSLTRHYNSPLHF. The CDR3 bases are TGTGCCAGCAGCTTAACGAGACATTATAATTCACCCCTCCACTTT.

The chain carries TRBV10-3 and TRBJ2-7; 13 bases line up with TRBD2. V lost 10 bases and J lost 2; bases outside the gene matches: 2. The CDR3 contains 13 residues. Germline V gene sequence: CDR1 ENHRY, CDR2 SYGVKD. The CDR3 loop reads CATGTSGTYEQYF. The DNA of the CDR3 is TGTGCCACTGGGACTAGCGGGACCTACGAGCAGTACTTC.

The chain links TRBV5-5 to TRBJ1-5; perhaps TRBD1 as D (6 bases). The CDR3 runs 15 residues. Trimming stripped 4 bases from V and 4 bases from J, with 15 bases between. Per the germline V gene, CDR1 is SGHKS and CDR2 is YYEKEE (reference sequence). The CDR3 DNA is TGTGCCAGCAGCCCCCAAACAGGGCTGAATCAGCCCCAGCATTTT. As protein: CASSPQTGLNQPQHF.

The gene calls are TRBV5-1 and TRBJ1-3; 7 nucleotides line up with TRBD1. This CDR3 spans 19 amino acids. The ends lost 3 bases at V and 0 bases at J; junction bases unmatched: 15. Germline CDR1 reads SGHRS; CDR2 reads YFSETQ. The CDR3 loop reads CASSSRPIAGGFSGNTIYF. The CDR3 DNA reads TGCGCCAGCAGCTCCCGCCCGATTGCAGGGGGGTTCTCTGGAAACACCATATATTTT.

The V gene is TRBV7-3, the J gene TRBJ1-1; D ambiguous. V was trimmed by 5 bases and J by 8 bases, leaving 15 bases between them. CDR3 length equals 13 residues. The germline V gene encodes CDR1 SGHTA and CDR2 FQGTGA. Here the CDR3 DNA reads TGTGCCAGCAGCCGGGGAGGGTATCACGAAGCTTTCTTT. Protein product: CASSRGGYHEAFF.

CDR3 DNA: TGCGCCAGCAGCTTGGCCGGGCTAGCTCAGATCGGCCACGAGCAGTACTTC. Translated: CASSLAGLAQIGHEQYF. The chain couples TRBV5-1 to TRBJ2-7; possible D gene TRBD2, 5 bases. Trimming took 0 bases from V and 5 from J, leaving 21 bases between them. Germline V gives CDR1 SGHRS, CDR2 YFSETQ. There are 17 residues in the CDR3.

This clone was found once. V usage is TRBV3-1 (or the pseudogene TRBV3-2) and J usage is TRBJ1-5, with 7 bases that match TRBD1. J was trimmed by 6 bases and V by 3 bases; bases with no gene match: 5. CDR3 length: 14 amino acids. Germline CDR1 reads LGHDT; CDR2 reads YNNKEL (reference sequence). CDR3 coding DNA: TGTGCCAGCAGCCACGACAGGGATAGTCAGCCCCAGCATTTT. Amino acids: CASSHDRDSQPQHF.

The rearrangement joins TRBV7-3 to TRBJ1-1; TRBD1 matches 10 bases. Trimming took 8 bases from V and 3 from J; bases not matched to a gene: 3. This CDR3 is built from 13 residues. Looked up from germline, CDR1 is SGHTA and CDR2 is FQGTGA. As DNA, the CDR3 is TGTGCCAGCCGCGGACAGGGGGACACTGAAGCTTTCTTT. Encoded protein: CASRGQGDTEAFF.

This clone was detected once. The chain employs TRBV6-5 and TRBJ1-2; D gene unclear. In germline, CDR1 is MNHEY, CDR2 SVGAGI. Trimming left V 6 bases short and J 0 bases short, with 11 bases between. The CDR3 length is 14 residues. The CDR3: CASRDPGSNYGYTF. The CDR3 nucleotides are TGTGCCAGCAGGGACCCGGGATCTAACTATGGCTACACCTTC.

The V call is TRBV27, the J call TRBJ2-7; a weak D match, TRBD2 (6 bases). V shed 3 bases and J shed 3 bases, with 12 bases lying between them. Per the germline V gene, CDR1 is MNHEY and CDR2 is SMNVEV (reference sequence). CDR3 size: 14 residues. CDR3 DNA: TGTGCCAGCAGTTTCGGACTAAGGGACTACGAGCAGTACTTC. Its translation is CASSFGLRDYEQYF.

This clone was counted between two and nine times. V usage is TRBV11-3 and J usage is TRBJ2-2; 9 nucleotides align to TRBD1. Looked up from germline, CDR1 is SGHNT and CDR2 is YENEEA. The CDR3 length is 17 residues. Unmatched junction bases numbered 9, after V lost 5 bases and J lost 2 bases. The DNA for the CDR3 is TGTGCCAGCAGCGTAGGACAGGGGTTGACAAACACCGGGGAGCTGTTTTTT. Translation: CASSVGQGLTNTGELFF.

The chain couples TRBV5-4 to TRBJ1-4; tentatively, D is TRBD1 (5 bases). CDR3 size: 15 residues. Germline loops: CDR1 SGHNT, CDR2 YYREEE (reference sequence). Trimming pared 5 bases from V and 1 base from J, leaving 12 bases between. CDR3 in DNA: TGTGCCAGCAGTAGGCGGGGGGGAACTAATGAAAAACTGTTTTTT. It specifies CASSRRGGTNEKLFF.